This T cell receptor beta chain derives from a study of T cell responses to AZD1222 COVID-19 vaccine. Study outcomes and limitations: Breadth and depth of Spike-specific TCRs rose after two AZD1222 doses. The repertoires were collected only after the peak T cell response.

In germline, CDR1 is MDHEN, CDR2 SYDVKM. The CDR3 runs to 11 residues. The V end was cut by 4 bases, the J end by 0 bases, with 0 bases between. Points on this clone: The antigen remains undetermined. Other DNA variants within this sample encode the same CDR3.

Assay used: immunoSEQ multiplex PCR; TCRdb lists only in-frame clones, some missing. The sample records 90,000 to 150,000 clones, approximately 85% being singletons. The sequence derives from an adult in good health. The sample here was peripheral blood, taken on day 0 of AZD1222 vaccination. This sequence joins TRBV28 and TRBJ1-2; D unresolved. The CDR3 protein is CASSSNYGYTF. The CDR3 region has the DNA TGTGCCAGCAGTTCTAACTATGGCTACACCTTC.